This TCR beta chain comes out of a study of blood T cell repertoires in COVID-19. Germline values: CDR1 MNHEY, CDR2 SMNVEV (reference sequence). Trimming shortened V by 5 bases and J by 8 bases, and 15 bases separated the two germline ends. The CDR3 is 13 amino acids. Here immunoSEQ multiplex PCR was the method, and the copy in TCRdb shows in-frame clones only, minus some. The profile covers over 150,000 clones, with approximately 91% appearing a single time and about 2% taken by the ten largest. This rearrangement joins TRBV27 to TRBJ1-2, with a weak D call TRBD1 (6 bases). The origin of this receptor is a man younger than 35 with acute or convalescent COVID-19. The sample comprised peripheral blood. The CDR3 bases are TGTGCCAGCAGTCCCCGGACAGAAAAGGGCTACACCTTC. Encoded protein: CASSPRTEKGYTF.